Sequencing of this T cell receptor (beta chain) was carried out in a study of cytomegalovirus exposure and HLA in healthy donors. Both 60 Vbeta primers and 13 Jbeta primers went into the PCR. Only in-frame clones appear in the TCRdb table, and some are missing; sequencing was by immunoSEQ multiplex PCR. This sample has around 84,000 clones, with 70% to 80% found just once. Points from the study as a whole: The study recorded about 150 TCR beta chains that were cytomegalovirus-associated. Later on, an analysis found that several of the most significant clusters appeared to be linked to common viral pathogens, which included parvovirus B19. Previously analyzed data showed that most TCR beta V segments were productive at a frequency of about 87% or about 30%.

The table lists this clone with a few counts. No antigen is known for it. From germline, CDR1 is SGDLS and CDR2 YYNGEE. This CDR3 has 15 amino acids. The J segment lost 8 bases and the V segment lost 0 bases, leaving 7 bases of the junction unmatched. The sequence came from a man in his fifties or sixties in good health and CMV-seronegative. Input material: PBMCs. The chain couples TRBV9 to TRBJ2-1; 8 nucleotides line up with TRBD1. CDR3: CASSVETGVFDEQFF. Here the CDR3 DNA reads TGTGCCAGCAGCGTAGAGACAGGGGTATTCGATGAGCAGTTCTTC.